The 28 T cell receptor beta chains reported below all come from one sample, sequenced in a study of T cell repertoires in cytomegalovirus infection. MiXCR was run by TCRdb on the reads, yielding one entry per CDR3 protein. The sample lists 450,000 to 600,000 distinct CDR3 sequences; about 11% were seen once. The sequenced material came from PBMCs. These receptors were collected from a human donor in good health (CMV status not recorded). Some clones in this sample may be carry-over from other donors' samples.

This clonotype was counted ten times or more. The chain couples TRBV5-4 to TRBJ1-1; D ambiguous. CDR3 length equals 17 residues. Germline V lookup: CDR1 SGHNT, CDR2 YYREEE (reference sequence). The V end lost 4 bases, the J end lost 4 bases, and 23 bases lay between the germline ends. CDR3 in amino acids: CASSLSYLGMGGTEAFF. DNA for the CDR3: TGTGCCAGCAGCCTATCCTATCTTGGTATGGGAGGCACTGAAGCTTTCTTT. The full variable domain, completed using reference TRBV5-4 and TRBJ1-1, is ETGVTQSPTHLIKTRGQQVTLRCSSQSGHNTVSWYQQALGQGPQFIFQYYREEENGRGNFPPRFSGLQFPNYSSELNVNALELDDSALYLCASSLSYLGMGGTEAFFGQGTRLTVV.

At least ten counts were recorded for this clonotype. V gene TRBV7-9 combines with J gene TRBJ2-6; D is uncertain. The CDR3 contains 17 residues. V was cut by 8 bases and J by 0 bases, with 17 bases left in between. Germline V CDR1 and CDR2: SEHNR, FQNEAQ (reference sequence). The CDR3 sequence is CASSASTSPSGANVLTF. The DNA for the CDR3 is TGTGCCAGCTCGGCCTCCACCAGCCCCTCTGGGGCCAACGTCCTGACTTTC. The full variable domain, with the rest looked up from reference TRBV7-9 and TRBJ2-6, is DTGVSQNPRHKITKRGQNVTFRCDPISEHNRLYWYRQTLGQGPEFLTYFQNEAQLEKSRLLSDRFSAERPKGSFSTLEIQRTEQGDSAMYLCASSASTSPSGANVLTFGAGSRLTVL.

The chain combines TRBV3-1 with TRBJ1-2; D unclear. CDR3 length equals 11 residues. V was trimmed by 5 bases and J by 2 bases, leaving 3 bases between them. The germline V gene has CDR1 LGHDT and CDR2 YNNKEL (reference sequence). The CDR3, as DNA: TGTGCCAGCAGCACAAACTATGGCTACACCTTC. Protein product: CASSTNYGYTF. Variable domain in full (rest from reference TRBV3-1 and TRBJ1-2): DTAVSQTPKYLVTQMGNDKSIKCEQNLGHDTMYWYKQDSKKFLKIMFSYNNKELIINETVPNRFSPKSPDKAHLNLHINSLELGDSAVYFCASSTNYGYTFGSGTRLTVV.

V gene TRBV5-1 combines with J gene TRBJ1-1, with 9 positions matching TRBD1. After removal of 1 base from V and 1 base from J, the junction contained 5 bases not matched to a gene. The V gene's germline CDR1 is SGHRS and CDR2 YFSETQ. The CDR3 has 16 amino acids. In DNA form, the CDR3 reads TGCGCCAGCAGCTTGTGGGGGACAGGGTCGAACACTGAAGCTTTCTTT. It codes for CASSLWGTGSNTEAFF.

V usage is TRBV2 and J usage is TRBJ2-1; D unresolved. The CDR3 runs to 14 residues. Germline V gene sequence: CDR1 SNHLY, CDR2 FYNNEI. Trimming removed 7 bases from V and 2 bases from J, with 12 bases in between. The CDR3 sequence is CASNVNGPYNEQFF. The CDR3 DNA reads TGTGCCAGCAATGTGAACGGGCCCTACAATGAGCAGTTCTTC.

This clonotype was counted ten times or more. The V gene is TRBV5-5, the J gene TRBJ2-1, with D unresolved. The CDR3 totals 13 residues. Germline CDR1 SGHKS, CDR2 YYEKEE (reference sequence). The ends were cut back, 0 bases at V and 7 bases at J, with 8 bases in the middle. CDR3 sequence reads: CASSLDVQNEQFF. The CDR3 DNA reads as TGTGCCAGCAGCTTGGATGTCCAGAATGAGCAGTTCTTC.

The chain joins TRBV3-1 to TRBJ1-5, with D hard to call. CDR3 length: 14 amino acids. CDR1 and CDR2 (germline): LGHDT, YNNKEL (reference sequence). V was trimmed by 3 bases and J by 0 bases, leaving 6 bases between them. Here the CDR3 DNA reads TGTGCCAGCAGCCAGTCAAATAGCAATCAGCCCCAGCATTTT. Residues: CASSQSNSNQPQHF.

This clonotype was observed many times. The chain employs TRBV10-3 and TRBJ2-5; 13 nucleotides match TRBD2. This CDR3 region has 19 residues. The germline CDR1 and CDR2 sequences are ENHRY and SYGVKD. After removal of 10 bases from V and 3 bases from J, the junction contained 20 bases not matched to a gene. The CDR3 here is CATLGGLLAGGPVEETQYF. The CDR3 DNA reads TGTGCCACCCTGGGGGGCCTACTAGCGGGGGGGCCGGTCGAAGAGACCCAGTACTTC.

This clonotype was counted ten times or more. The chain has TRBV20-1 and TRBJ2-1, with D perhaps assigned TRBD1 or TRBD2 (5 bases each). Trimming took off 6 bases at V and 3 bases at J, with 21 bases between the two ends. Germline V CDR1 and CDR2: DFQATT, SNEGSKA (reference sequence). The CDR3 loop spans 16 amino acids. CDR3 nucleotides: TGCAGTGCGCAGGGAGAAACTAGAGGAAACTACAATGAGCAGTTCTTC. Protein: CSAQGETRGNYNEQFF.

This clonotype was seen at least ten times. One junction end disagrees with the germline gene, perhaps due to a read error. The rearrangement uses TRBV7-7 and TRBJ2-1, with TRBD1 identical over 10 bases. The CDR3 is made up of 15 amino acids. Germline V gene data show CDR1 as SSHAT and CDR2 as FNYEAQ (reference sequence). Here the CDR3 DNA reads TGTGCTAGCAGCCGTCTGGGACAGGGGATCAATGAGCAGTTCTTC. Protein: CASSRLGQGINEQFF. Full variable domain (remainder filled in from reference TRBV7-7 and TRBJ2-1): GAGVSQSPRYKVTKRGQDVTLRCDPISSHATLYWYQQALGQGPEFLTYFNYEAQPDKSGLPSDRFSAERPEGSISTLTIQRTEQRDSAMYRCASSRLGQGINEQFFGPGTRLTVL.

The chain couples TRBV20-1 to TRBJ1-1; a weak D match, TRBD1 (5 bases). This CDR3 contains 15 residues. V dropped 6 bases and J dropped 1 base, with 18 bases sitting between them. Germline V CDR1 and CDR2: DFQATT, SNEGSKA (reference sequence). The CDR3 region is CSAQLRAGQNTEAFF. The CDR3 DNA sequence: TGCAGTGCCCAGCTTCGGGCAGGGCAGAACACTGAAGCTTTCTTT.

This clonotype appeared many times. The chain is built from TRBV6-2 or TRBV6-3 and TRBJ2-3, with a tentative D call TRBD2 (6 bases). Trimming removed 2 bases at V and 4 bases at J, with 13 bases between. The germline gives CDR1 MNHEY, CDR2 SVGEGT. The CDR3 has 15 amino acids. The CDR3 loop reads CASSYRPGVADTQYF. CDR3 bases: TGTGCCAGCAGTTACCGGCCGGGAGTCGCAGATACGCAGTATTTT.

CDR3 coding DNA: TGTGCCAGCTTATACACCCCGGGTGAGGAGACCCAGTACTTC. It translates to CASLYTPGEETQYF. The genes are TRBV6-1 and TRBJ2-5; unclear D gene. The CDR3 runs to 14 residues. Germline CDR1 reads MNHNS; CDR2 reads SASEGT. Trimming pared 8 bases from V and 5 bases from J, leaving 18 bases between.

A word on this clonotype: An end of the junction differs from the germline gene, which may be a read error. The chain has TRBV4-1 and TRBJ1-5; no firm D call. Per germline, CDR1 MGHRA and CDR2 YSYEKL. This CDR3 region has 14 residues. The DNA of the CDR3 is TGTGCCAGCAGCCCGGCGGCGGATAATCAGCCCCAGCATTTT. Amino acid sequence: CASSPAADNQPQHF.

This clonotype showed up many times. The J gene is TRBJ1-5, the V gene TRBV20-1, with a possible D match to TRBD1 (5 bases). The germline V gene encodes CDR1 DFQATT and CDR2 SNEGSKA (reference sequence). The CDR3 is made up of 14 amino acids. The V end lost 6 bases, the J end lost 0 bases, and 12 bases lay between the germline ends. The CDR3 DNA reads TGCAGTGCCAGAACAGGACTTAGCAATCAGCCCCAGCATTTT. Its protein is CSARTGLSNQPQHF.

The chain has TRBV20-1 and TRBJ2-3; possibly TRBD1 for D (7 bases). The CDR3 runs to 14 residues. Germline lookup yields CDR1 DFQATT and CDR2 SNEGSKA (reference sequence). V dropped 5 bases and J dropped 0 bases, with 12 bases sitting between them. The CDR3 loop reads CSAAGQRSTDTQYF. In DNA, the CDR3 is TGCAGTGCTGCGGGACAGAGGAGCACAGATACGCAGTATTTT.

There are a few counts of this clonotype. The chain recombines TRBV19 with TRBJ2-2; no definite D call. The V end lost 1 base, the J end lost 7 bases, and 4 bases lay between the germline ends. The CDR3 runs to 12 residues. Germline assignment: CDR1 LNHDA and CDR2 SQIVND (reference sequence). CDR3 in DNA: TGTGCCAGTAGTATAGGCGGCGGGGAGCTGTTTTTT. It yields the protein CASSIGGGELFF. The complete variable domain, with remaining parts taken from reference TRBV19 and TRBJ2-2, reads DGGITQSPKYLFRKEGQNVTLSCEQNLNHDAMYWYRQDPGQGLRLIYYSQIVNDFQKGDIAEGYSVSREKKESFPLTVTSAQKNPTAFYLCASSIGGGELFFGEGSRLTVL.

The chain recombines TRBV2 with TRBJ2-5, with no clear D. Germline CDR1 and CDR2: SNHLY and FYNNEI. V lost 10 bases, J lost 5 bases, and 11 bases lay in between. The CDR3 covers 11 residues. CDR3 bases: TGTGCCACCGTAGCCGGGGAGACCCAGTACTTC. Its protein is CATVAGETQYF.

With regard to this clonotype: A much larger clone lies one base from this, so it may be a read error. This CDR3 reads CASAGLAGDYEQYF. For the CDR3, the DNA is TGTGCCAGCGCCGGACTAGCGGGAGACTACGAGCAGTACTTC. J is TRBJ2-7 and V is TRBV7-4; TRBD2 agrees at 13 bases. V shed 8 bases and J 3 bases; nucleotides not matched to a gene: 4. CDR3 size: 14 residues. Looked up from germline, CDR1 is SGHVT and CDR2 is SQSDAQ.

This clonotype was counted a few times. This chain joins TRBV5-1 and TRBJ2-1, with 11 bases matching TRBD1. V lost 0 bases to trimming and J lost 4 bases; unmatched junction nucleotides: 3. Germline V gene data show CDR1 as SGHRS and CDR2 as YFSETQ. The CDR3 totals 16 residues. This CDR3 is CASSLGGTGGYNEQFF. CDR3 sequence (DNA): TGCGCCAGCAGCTTGGGGGGGACAGGGGGTTACAATGAGCAGTTCTTC.

This clonotype was found many times. This sequence may be a read error, since a much larger clone differs from it by one base. The V gene is TRBV12-3 or TRBV12-4, the J gene TRBJ1-1; D is unresolved. This CDR3 has 13 amino acids. V was trimmed by 5 bases and J by 1 base, leaving 8 bases between them. The CDR3: CASSRPGNTEAFF. The CDR3 DNA is TGTGCCAGCAGTCGACCGGGGAACACTGAAGCTTTCTTT.

The V gene is TRBV2, the J gene TRBJ1-6; the match to TRBD1 covers 7 bases. The V and J ends lost 8 bases and 5 bases, in that order; junction bases with no gene match: 3. This CDR3 contains 13 residues. Germline V gives CDR1 SNHLY, CDR2 FYNNEI. In DNA form, the CDR3 reads TGTGCCAGCGACGGACAGGATAATTCACCCCTCCACTTT. Translated, it gives CASDGQDNSPLHF.

In its sample, this clonotype was seen many times. This chain uses TRBV28 with TRBJ2-1; D is perhaps TRBD1 (7 bases). There are 15 residues in the CDR3. The germline CDR1 and CDR2 sequences are MDHEN and SYDVKM. Deletions cut 7 bases from V and 5 bases from J, with 18 bases between. The CDR3 loop is CASIPGDRAHNEQFF. The CDR3 DNA reads TGTGCCAGCATCCCGGGGGACAGAGCACACAATGAGCAGTTCTTC.

A few counts support this clonotype. The chain carries TRBV5-1 and TRBJ1-6, with 7 bases that match TRBD1. CDR1 is SGHRS, CDR2 YFSETQ, per germline. The CDR3 runs to 16 residues. The V segment lost 4 bases and the J segment 9 bases; nucleotides outside the gene matches: 13. CDR3 sequence reads: CASSISPGTASSPLHF. CDR3 bases: TGCGCCAGCAGCATTAGTCCCGGGACAGCAAGTTCACCCCTCCACTTT.

This clonotype was detected ten times or more. This chain links TRBV18 with TRBJ2-1, with 10 bases aligning to TRBD2. Losses at the gene ends were 3 bases for V and 2 bases for J; bases not matched to a gene: 4. Germline assignment: CDR1 KGHSH and CDR2 LQKENI. The CDR3 is made up of 16 amino acids. The CDR3 bases are TGTGCCAGCTCACCGACAGCGGGAGGGCCCTACAATGAGCAGTTCTTC. The encoded protein is CASSPTAGGPYNEQFF.

This clonotype was observed at least ten times. V gene TRBV12-3 or TRBV12-4 combines with J gene TRBJ2-6; D is uncertain. V lost 5 bases and J 2 bases, leaving 10 bases between the germline ends. The CDR3 spans 15 residues. CDR3 protein: CASSKGFTGANVLTF. Here the CDR3 DNA reads TGTGCCAGCAGTAAAGGATTTACTGGGGCCAACGTCCTGACTTTC.

This clonotype has more than one count but fewer than ten. The chain links TRBV5-1 to TRBJ1-2; D perhaps matches TRBD1 (5 bases). V shed 0 bases and J shed 8 bases, with 14 bases lying between them. Germline V gene data show CDR1 as SGHRS and CDR2 as YFSETQ. This CDR3 has 14 amino acids. The CDR3 loop reads CASSLAGGNNGYTF. CDR3 nucleotides: TGCGCCAGCAGCTTGGCGGGGGGAAACAACGGCTACACCTTC.

This clonotype was recorded at least ten times. V and J are TRBV4-2 and TRBJ2-2, with D perhaps TRBD1 or TRBD2 (6 bases each). V was clipped by 0 bases and J by 2 bases, with 19 bases between them. CDR1 is LGHNA and CDR2 is YNFKEQ in the germline V gene. CDR3 length: 19 amino acids. The chain's CDR3 is CASSQERVGGPLNTGELFF. DNA for the CDR3: TGTGCCAGCAGCCAAGAGAGGGTCGGGGGCCCGTTAAACACCGGGGAGCTGTTTTTT.